The clone carrying this T cell receptor (beta chain) was counted a few times. Its antigen is not known. With sequencing, the targeted depth ranged from 1 in 200,000 to 1 in 1 million T cells. Some clones are missing from TCRdb's copy, which holds only in-frame ones; the method was immunoSEQ multiplex PCR. The profile shows tens of thousands of clones, about 72% of them singletons. This specimen belongs to a study of cytotoxic CD8 clonotypes in ibrutinib-treated CLL. Study-level background: Once patients had received a median around 12 months of treatment, range 6 to 36, response samples were obtained. The study recorded mean values of approximately 260,000 productive templates and approximately 94,000 productive rearrangements per sample.

Trimming left V 1 base short and J 11 bases short, with 7 bases between. The CDR3 has 11 amino acids. The germline CDR1 and CDR2 sequences are SGHTS and YDEGEE. Points from the study as a whole: Baseline clonality, above age-matched healthy donor levels, tracked circulating CD8+ T-cell counts.

The input for sequencing was PBMCs, taken after 12 months of ibrutinib treatment. This chain links TRBV5-8 with TRBJ1-5; no reliable D call. The clonotype was recovered from a human donor with chronic lymphocytic leukemia. The DNA of the CDR3 is TGTGCCAGCAGCTTGACCATGGCCCAGCATTTT. Translation: CASSLTMAQHF.